These 8 T cell receptor beta chains were sequenced from one sample in a study of blood T cell repertoires in COVID-19. Clones were read by immunoSEQ multiplex PCR, and TCRdb kept only the in-frame ones, dropping some. The table lists about 400,000 clones, around 89% of them singletons. What was sequenced was peripheral blood. These receptors were collected from a woman aged 30 to 39 with acute or convalescent COVID-19.

With respect to this clone: This specimen includes other DNA sequences encoding the same CDR3. The chain recombines TRBV5-6 with TRBJ1-5; tentative D call: TRBD1 (5 bases). The CDR3 has 12 amino acids. V dropped 3 bases and J dropped 4 bases, with 5 bases sitting between them. CDR1 SGHDT and CDR2 YYEEEE come from the germline V gene. The chain's CDR3 is CASSSGNQPQHF. The CDR3 nucleotides read TGTGCCAGCAGCTCAGGGAATCAGCCCCAGCATTTT.

The CDR3 region is CATSDRQSNEQFF. The DNA of the CDR3 is TGTGCCACCAGTGATAGACAGTCGAATGAGCAGTTCTTC. The J gene is TRBJ2-1, the V gene TRBV24-1, with a tentative D call TRBD1 (5 bases). Germline V CDR1 and CDR2: KGHDR, SFDVKD. Trimming took 3 bases from V and 7 from J, leaving 9 bases between them. The CDR3 length is 13 residues.

In DNA form, the CDR3 reads TGTGCCAGCAGTTTAGCGAAGGGGACTGAAGCTTTCTTT. As protein: CASSLAKGTEAFF. The chain uses TRBV12-3 or TRBV12-4 and TRBJ1-1, with D perhaps matching TRBD1 (5 bases). The CDR3 runs to 13 residues. Trimming took 0 bases from V and 5 from J, leaving 7 bases between them.

V and J are TRBV9 and TRBJ2-2; D is perhaps TRBD1 (6 bases). The germline V gene has CDR1 SGDLS and CDR2 YYNGEE. V was trimmed by 0 bases and J by 4 bases, leaving 13 bases between them. The length of the CDR3 is 16 residues. CDR3 DNA: TGTGCCAGCAGCGTAGCCGACAGGAAAGGCACCGGGGAGCTGTTTTTT. It encodes CASSVADRKGTGELFF.

This chain joins TRBV28 and TRBJ2-7; TRBD1 aligns across 9 bases. V trimming: 10 bases; J trimming: 5 bases; junction bases outside the gene matches: 12. Germline V CDR1 and CDR2: MDHEN, SYDVKM. The CDR3 length is 14 residues. The CDR3 region has the DNA TGTGCCACCACCGGGGGACAGGGTACCCACGAGCAGTACTTC. Translation gives CATTGGQGTHEQYF.

V is TRBV7-9 and J is TRBJ1-2; maybe TRBD1 (5 bases). Germline V gene sequence: CDR1 SEHNR, CDR2 FQNEAQ (reference sequence). The CDR3 length is 15 residues. The ends were cut back, 5 bases at V and 2 bases at J, with 15 bases in the middle. The DNA of the CDR3 is TGTGCCAGCAGCCCCCCCGGAGGGGCGAACTATGGCTACACCTTC. Translation gives CASSPPGGANYGYTF.

The rearrangement links TRBV9 to TRBJ1-5; D may be TRBD1 (5 bases). Germline loops: CDR1 SGDLS, CDR2 YYNGEE. V gave up 4 bases and J gave up 7 bases, with 27 bases separating them. This CDR3 comprises 18 residues. The CDR3 sequence is CASSHLGGGRRGTQPQHF. CDR3 coding DNA: TGTGCCAGCAGCCATCTGGGGGGTGGTCGGAGGGGAACGCAGCCCCAGCATTTT.

This clone was recorded only once. The chain employs TRBV11-2 and TRBJ2-2, with a tentative D call TRBD1 (5 bases). V lost 2 bases and J lost 1, with 8 bases in between. CDR3 length: 15 residues. Germline assignment: CDR1 SGHAT and CDR2 FQNNGV. CDR3 DNA: TGTGCCAGCAGCTTATATAGGGGGAACACCGGGGAGCTGTTTTTT. Translation: CASSLYRGNTGELFF.